Sequencing of this T cell receptor (beta chain) was carried out in a study of CD8+CD57+ T cells in acquired aplastic anemia. Study-wide findings and caveats: Found in both controls and patients were approximately 30 CD8+ CDR3 sequences.

The CDR3 consists of 12 residues. V lost 6 bases to trimming and J lost 0 bases, with 5 bases between them. Per germline, CDR1 LNHDA and CDR2 SQIVND (reference sequence). The use of genomic DNA as template underpinned the TCR beta VDJ and CDR3 profiling. TCRdb analysed the reads with MiXCR anew, one entry per CDR3 protein. This table holds 250,000 to 350,000 distinct CDR3 sequences, approximately 57% found once. Concerning this clonotype itself: What it recognizes is unknown.

What was sequenced was sorted CD4+, CD8+, or CD8+CD57+ T cells (not recorded which) from PBMCs. The chain carries TRBV19 and TRBJ1-2, with no clear D. The clonotype comes from a human donor with severe aplastic anemia or a healthy control (not recorded which). The CDR3 DNA reads TGTGCCAGTAGGATGGCTAACTATGGCTACACCTTC. It codes for CASRMANYGYTF.